One T cell receptor (beta chain) is described in this entry. This table comes from immunoSEQ multiplex PCR, and its TCRdb copy is limited to in-frame clones, with some not included. The table records 90,000 to 150,000 clones, 88% of them present only once. The germline CDR1 and CDR2 sequences are MDHEN and SYDVKM. This CDR3 region has 14 residues. Trimming pared 7 bases from V and 6 bases from J, leaving 18 bases between. The sample originates from a study of control samples from healthy donors and cancer patients. This sequence joins TRBV28 and TRBJ1-2; TRBD1 is a possible D gene (6 bases). The sequenced sample consisted of blood. This sequence was found in a man aged 35 to 55 in good health. CDR3 sequence: CASIGMGRGDGYTF. The CDR3 nucleotides are TGTGCCAGCATTGGGATGGGCAGGGGAGATGGCTACACCTTC.